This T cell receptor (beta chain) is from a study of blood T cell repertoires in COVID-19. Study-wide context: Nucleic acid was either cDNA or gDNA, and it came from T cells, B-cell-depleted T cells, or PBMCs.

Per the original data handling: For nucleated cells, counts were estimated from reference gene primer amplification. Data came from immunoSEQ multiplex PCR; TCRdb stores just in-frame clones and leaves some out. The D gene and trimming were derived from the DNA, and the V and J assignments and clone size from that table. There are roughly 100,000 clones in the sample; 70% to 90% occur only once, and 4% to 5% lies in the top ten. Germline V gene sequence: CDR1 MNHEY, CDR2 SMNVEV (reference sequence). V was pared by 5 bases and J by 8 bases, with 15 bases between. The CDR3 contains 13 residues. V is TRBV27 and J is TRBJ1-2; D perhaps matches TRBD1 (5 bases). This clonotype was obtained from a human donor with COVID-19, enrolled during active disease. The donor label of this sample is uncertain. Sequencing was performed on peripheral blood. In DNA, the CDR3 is TGTGCCAGCAGTCCTTATCAGGGTGAAGGCTACACCTTC. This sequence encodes CASSPYQGEGYTF.